A single sample gave rise to the 5 T cell receptor beta chains below, sequenced in a study of blood T cells in healthy people across ages. A J-beta primer mix and a sample-barcoded 5' primer were used in a second PCR of about 7 to 12 cycles. A single record per CDR3 protein comes from TCRdb applying MiXCR to the 5' RACE reads. Here the sample spans 850,000 or so distinct CDR3 sequences, more than 25% being singletons. The sequenced sample was blood. The receptors come from a woman of 80 years or more in good health.

This clonotype was seen at least ten times. V usage is TRBV29-1 and J usage is TRBJ1-4; perhaps TRBD1 as D (6 bases). Deletions cut 4 bases from V and 8 bases from J, with 20 bases between. The CDR3 runs to 15 residues. CDR1 SQVTM and CDR2 ANQGSEA come from the germline V gene. CDR3 sequence reads: CSVASGQSLGEKLFF. The CDR3 coding sequence is TGCAGCGTTGCATCCGGACAGTCCCTAGGGGAAAAACTGTTTTTT.

There are a few counts of this clonotype. The V and J genes are TRBV7-6 and TRBJ2-2; 7 nucleotides line up with TRBD2. Looked up from germline, CDR1 is SGHVS and CDR2 is FNYEAQ. The V and J ends lost 4 bases and 2 bases, in that order; junction bases with no gene match: 4. This CDR3 contains 15 residues. For the CDR3, the DNA is TGTGCCAGCAGCTCCACTAGCGCCAACACCGGGGAGCTGTTTTTT. Protein: CASSSTSANTGELFF. Variable domain in full (rest from reference TRBV7-6 and TRBJ2-2): GAGVSQSPRYKVTKRGQDVALRCDPISGHVSLYWYRQALGQGPEFLTYFNYEAQQDKSGLPNDRFSAERPEGSISTLTIQRTEQRDSAMYRCASSSTSANTGELFFGEGSRLTVL.

The rearrangement joins TRBV3-1 to TRBJ2-7; TRBD1 or TRBD2 may be the D gene (6 bases each). The CDR3 extends over 17 amino acids. From germline, CDR1 is LGHDT and CDR2 YNNKEL (reference sequence). Trimming removed 4 bases from V and 3 bases from J, with 22 bases in between. CDR3 nucleotides: TGTGCCAGCAGCCCGGTTAAGGGGGGCCTAAGGTTCTACGAGCAGTACTTC. It yields the protein CASSPVKGGLRFYEQYF.

This clonotype was detected ten times or more. The CDR3 reads CSARDNPFGVNEQFF. As DNA, the CDR3 is TGCAGTGCTAGAGATAACCCGTTCGGGGTCAATGAGCAGTTCTTC. This chain connects TRBV20-1 to TRBJ2-1, with D maybe TRBD2 (5 bases). V lost 0 bases and J lost 6, with 15 bases in between. Germline assignment: CDR1 DFQATT and CDR2 SNEGSKA (reference sequence). This CDR3 comprises 15 residues.

The chain is built from TRBV11-2 and TRBJ1-4, with a possible D match to TRBD1 (5 bases). CDR1 is SGHAT and CDR2 is FQNNGV in the germline V gene. Deletions cut 4 bases from V and 2 bases from J, with 11 bases between. This CDR3 is 15 amino acids long. The CDR3, as DNA: TGTGCCAGCAGCTACGCCGGGACGACTAATGAAAAACTGTTTTTT. It yields the protein CASSYAGTTNEKLFF.